What follows are 6 T cell receptor beta chains derived from one specimen sequenced in a study of T cells in Graves' hyperthyroidism and ophthalmopathy (dated by TCRdb to between 2018 and 2020). Library preparation employed multiplex PCR. Sequencing relied on an Illumina HiSeq 2000. The TCR beta CDR3 regions were amplified from RNA transcripts. A first-round RT-PCR of the TCR CDR3 used the HTBI primer set with the Qiagen OneStep RT-PCR kit. TCRdb cleaned the public reads at Q25 with fastp, built clones with MiXCR and kept in-frame beta chains. Identical CDR3 proteins give one entry, which carries the most common genes and DNA. The sample table contains under 250,000 distinct CDR3 sequences; only one count was recorded for approximately 25% of them. Under 40% of the sample belongs to the ten largest clones. The sequencing sample was made of blood. The receptor set was obtained from a woman aged 40 to 55 with Graves' ophthalmopathy.

This clonotype was seen a handful of times. The chain recombines TRBV12-3 or TRBV12-4 with TRBJ2-5, with 10 positions matching TRBD2. V dropped 5 bases and J dropped 4; count of bases not matched to a gene: 1. The CDR3 totals 13 residues. DNA for the CDR3: TGTGCCAGCAGTCCTAGCGGGAGAGAGACCCAGTACTTC. Its translation is CASSPSGRETQYF.

This clonotype was recorded many times. The chain joins TRBV12-3 or TRBV12-4 to TRBJ1-1; D possibly corresponds to TRBD1 (5 bases). V lost 5 bases and J 1 base, leaving 11 bases between the germline ends. The CDR3 totals 14 residues. The CDR3 protein is CASSLSGRNTEAFF. Here the CDR3 DNA reads TGTGCCAGCAGTCTATCAGGGAGGAACACTGAAGCTTTCTTT.

J is TRBJ1-1 and V is TRBV7-8; the D gene is possibly TRBD1 (6 bases). This CDR3 spans 17 amino acids. Germline V gives CDR1 SGHVS, CDR2 FQNEAQ. Trimming took 2 bases from V and 3 from J, leaving 19 bases between them. The CDR3 sequence is CASSLLPGDIIYTEAFF. In DNA, the CDR3 is TGTGCCAGCAGCTTACTCCCGGGGGACATAATATACACTGAAGCTTTCTTT.

This clonotype occurred many times. This rearrangement joins TRBV15 to TRBJ1-2; weak D call: TRBD1 (6 bases). The CDR3 consists of 15 residues. CDR1 and CDR2 (germline): LNHNV, YYDKDF (reference sequence). Deletions cut 1 base from V and 4 bases from J, with 13 bases between. For the CDR3, the DNA is TGTGCCACCAGCAGAGGAAAACAGGGAGGCTATGGCTACACCTTC. Its translation is CATSRGKQGGYGYTF.

The V and J genes are TRBV19 and TRBJ2-5; TRBD2 agrees at 12 bases. The length of the CDR3 is 16 residues. Germline CDR1 is LNHDA and CDR2 is SQIVND (reference sequence). V lost 4 bases and J lost 7; bases outside the gene matches: 10. The CDR3 sequence is CASSTRTSGVSGTQYF. DNA for the CDR3: TGTGCCAGTAGTACGCGGACTAGCGGGGTCTCGGGGACCCAGTACTTC.

This clonotype was recorded at least ten times. Its ends do not fully match the called genes, so a read error is possible. The V call is TRBV11-1, the J call TRBJ2-2, with a weak D call TRBD1 (6 bases). This CDR3 contains 17 residues. CDR1 SGHAT and CDR2 FQDESV come from the germline V gene (reference sequence). The DNA of the CDR3 is TGTGCCAGCAGGGGGTCACAGGGAAACGCGAACGCCGGGGAGCTGTTTTTT. Its protein product is CASRGSQGNANAGELFF.